A single sample gave rise to the 13 T cell receptor beta chains below, sequenced in a study of early T cells in non-severe SARS-CoV-2 infection. TCRdb ran MiXCR on the 5' RACE reads and lists one entry per CDR3 protein. The table records about 100,000 distinct CDR3 sequences, under 15% of them present only once. Sequenced sample: whole blood. These receptors were obtained from an adult who was a healthcare worker with PCR-confirmed SARS-CoV-2 infection or an uninfected control (not recorded which).

This clonotype was counted between two and nine times. V usage is TRBV9 and J usage is TRBJ1-2; unclear D gene. The V gene's germline CDR1 is SGDLS and CDR2 YYNGEE. The CDR3 consists of 14 residues. Trimming took off 0 bases at V and 2 bases at J, with 8 bases between the two ends. The CDR3 protein is CASSVDSANYGYTF. The CDR3 DNA sequence: TGTGCCAGCAGCGTAGACAGCGCCAACTATGGCTACACCTTC.

There are many counts of this clonotype. The chain couples TRBV7-2 to TRBJ2-3; the D gene is possibly TRBD2 (6 bases). The CDR3 runs to 15 residues. Germline CDR1 is SGHTA and CDR2 is FQGNSA. V was shortened by 5 bases and J by 4 bases, with 16 bases between the two germline ends. This CDR3 reads CASSESRENPDTQYF. The CDR3 DNA is TGTGCCAGCAGCGAAAGTCGGGAGAACCCAGATACGCAGTATTTT.

This clonotype was counted between two and nine times. The chain couples TRBV20-1 to TRBJ1-3; tentative D call: TRBD1 (6 bases). CDR3 length: 15 residues. Trimming removed 1 base from V and 3 bases from J, with 13 bases in between. The germline gives CDR1 DFQATT, CDR2 SNEGSKA (reference sequence). CDR3 region: CSARGKGELGNTIYF. The CDR3 DNA reads TGCAGTGCTAGAGGCAAGGGGGAACTTGGAAACACCATATATTTT.

This clonotype came up a few times. V is TRBV21-1 and J is TRBJ1-1; the table gives TRBD1 as D, unverified against the DNA. TRBV21-1 is a documented pseudogene. The CDR3 is made up of 20 amino acids. The chain's CDR3 is CASSKGDRGTASCVNTEAFF. The CDR3 DNA reads as TGTGCCAGCAGCAAAGGTGACAGGGGGACAGCCTCCTGCGTGAACACTGAAGCTTTCTTT.

The sample holds one count of this clonotype. The CDR3 DNA is TGTGCCAGCAGCCCTGGACTAGCGGGGGGTTACTACGAGCAGTACTTC. It yields the protein CASSPGLAGGYYEQYF. V gene TRBV7-2 combines with J gene TRBJ2-7, with 14 bases matching TRBD2. The CDR3 spans 16 residues. Germline V gives CDR1 SGHTA, CDR2 FQGNSA. The V gene end was trimmed by 5 bases and the J gene end by 3 bases; junction bases not matched to a gene: 6.

V and J are TRBV3-1 and TRBJ2-7; no clear D. CDR3 size: 15 residues. V shed 1 base and J shed 4 bases, with 14 bases lying between them. Germline-derived CDR1 and CDR2 are LGHDT and YNNKEL (reference sequence). CDR3 bases: TGTGCCAGCAGCCAAGTAGCCAGTCCTCCTTACGAGCAGTACTTC. This translates into CASSQVASPPYEQYF.

This clonotype was seen only a few times. V is TRBV4-1 and J is TRBJ1-2; D perhaps matches TRBD1 (6 bases). The V and J ends lost 3 bases and 3 bases respectively, with 17 bases between them. This CDR3 has 16 residues. Germline V gene sequence: CDR1 MGHRA, CDR2 YSYEKL. CDR3 residues: CASSQRTGYSDYGYTF. In nucleotides, the CDR3 is TGCGCCAGCAGCCAGCGTACAGGGTACTCTGACTATGGCTACACCTTC.

This clonotype was recorded at least ten times. Here the CDR3 reads CASSSPRTSGFNEQFF. The CDR3 DNA follows: TGTGCCAGCAGTTCCCCCCGGACTAGCGGATTCAATGAGCAGTTCTTC. The rearrangement links TRBV6-6 to TRBJ2-1, with 10 bases that match TRBD2. The CDR3 has 16 residues. The junction had 9 bases not matched to a gene; V was cut back by 4 bases and J by 6 bases. Germline V gene sequence: CDR1 MNHNY, CDR2 SVGAGI (reference sequence).

This clonotype was observed at least ten times. The chain employs TRBV20-1 and TRBJ2-7, with TRBD1 matching 9 bases. The germline gives CDR1 DFQATT, CDR2 SNEGSKA (reference sequence). This CDR3 contains 13 residues. Trimming cost V 5 bases and J 4 bases; bases outside gene matches: 6. The CDR3 coding sequence is TGCAGTGCTGGCGGGACAGGGAATTACGAGCAGTACTTC. It is translated as CSAGGTGNYEQYF.

In its sample, this clonotype was seen many times. The rearrangement joins TRBV2 to TRBJ2-7; D is ambiguous. Germline V gene sequence: CDR1 SNHLY, CDR2 FYNNEI. The CDR3 is 10 amino acids. With 5 bases removed from V and 5 bases from J, the gap between germline ends came to 4 bases. The CDR3 loop reads CASSYNEQYF. The CDR3 bases are TGTGCCAGCAGTTACAACGAGCAGTACTTC.

This clonotype was counted only a few times. The CDR3 is CASRIRQEEQYF. The DNA of the CDR3 is TGTGCCAGCAGGATACGGCAGGAGGAGCAGTACTTC. This chain links TRBV7-9 with TRBJ2-7, with D unresolved. V dropped 6 bases and J dropped 7 bases, with 13 bases sitting between them. Germline values: CDR1 SEHNR, CDR2 FQNEAQ (reference sequence). The length of the CDR3 is 12 residues.

This clonotype was detected many times. The chain has TRBV18 and TRBJ1-1; no clear D. The CDR3 is 14 amino acids. The germline V gene has CDR1 KGHSH and CDR2 LQKENI. V was clipped by 1 base and J by 1 base, with 7 bases between them. CDR3 nucleotide sequence: TGTGCCAGCTCACCACAGGAGTCGAACACTGAAGCTTTCTTT. Residues: CASSPQESNTEAFF.

DNA of the CDR3: TGTGCCAGCAGTGAAGTTGGGACAGGGCTGGACAATGAGCAGTTCTTC. Its protein is CASSEVGTGLDNEQFF. The chain employs TRBV6-1 and TRBJ2-1, with 9 positions matching TRBD1. This CDR3 contains 16 residues. Germline V gives CDR1 MNHNS, CDR2 SASEGT. Trimming took 1 base from V and 5 from J; bases not matched to a gene: 6.